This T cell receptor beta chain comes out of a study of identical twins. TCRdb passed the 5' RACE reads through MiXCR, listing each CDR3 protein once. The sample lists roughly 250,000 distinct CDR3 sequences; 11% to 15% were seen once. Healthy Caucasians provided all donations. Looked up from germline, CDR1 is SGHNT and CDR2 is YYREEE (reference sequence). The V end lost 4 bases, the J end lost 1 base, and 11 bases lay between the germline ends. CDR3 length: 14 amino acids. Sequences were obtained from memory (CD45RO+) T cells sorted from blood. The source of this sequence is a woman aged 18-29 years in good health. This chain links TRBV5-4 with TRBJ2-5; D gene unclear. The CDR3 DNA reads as TGTGCCAGCAGCCCGCCGCAGACCCAAGAGACCCAGTACTTC. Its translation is CASSPPQTQETQYF. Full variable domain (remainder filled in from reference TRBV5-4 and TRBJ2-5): ETGVTQSPTHLIKTRGQQVTLRCSSQSGHNTVSWYQQALGQGPQFIFQYYREEENGRGNFPPRFSGLQFPNYSSELNVNALELDDSALYLCASSPPQTQETQYFGPGTRLLVL.